There are a few counts of the clone carrying this T cell receptor beta chain. Antigen: not known. The data derive from a study of T cell repertoires in cytomegalovirus infection. TCRdb reanalysed the reads using MiXCR and keeps one entry per CDR3 protein. The table includes fewer than 130,000 distinct CDR3 sequences, less than 55% detected once. The source of this sequence is a human donor in good health (CMV status not recorded). Some clones in this sample may be carry-over from other donors' samples. Specimen: CD8+ T cells from cultured PBMCs, collected from culture after CMV antigen stimulation.

CDR3 protein: CASSFPQVSGANVLTF. The CDR3 DNA sequence: TGTGCCAGCAGCTTTCCGCAAGTCTCTGGGGCCAACGTCCTGACTTTC. The chain employs TRBV7-9 and TRBJ2-6; D is uncertain. V gave up 3 bases and J gave up 0 bases, with 9 bases separating them. The CDR3 length is 16 residues. CDR1 and CDR2 from the germline V gene are SEHNR and FQNEAQ (reference sequence). Full variable domain (outside the CDR3, taken from reference TRBV7-9 and TRBJ2-6): DTGVSQNPRHKITKRGQNVTFRCDPISEHNRLYWYRQTLGQGPEFLTYFQNEAQLEKSRLLSDRFSAERPKGSFSTLEIQRTEQGDSAMYLCASSFPQVSGANVLTFGAGSRLTVL.